The 21 T cell receptor beta chains below come from one sample, sequenced in a study of Ad26.COV2.S vaccination and SARS-CoV-2 variants (dated by TCRdb to the early 2020s). The method was the immunoSEQ multiplex PCR assay. TCRdb's version of the immuneACCESS table is confined to in-frame rearrangements and falls short of the full clone set. An unresolved V gene accounts for under half of the shortfall where checked; the remainder is of unknown origin. The sample includes a few hundred thousand clones, with more than 75% observed a single time. In total, the top ten clones hold roughly 3.2% of the sample. Explained via the paper, the treatment or condition label denotes: roughly 18 received Ad26.COV2.S at low or high dose, single or two shots; roughly 5 received placebo; per-sample allocation not given. Repertoires of vaccine and placebo recipients were sequenced from samples collected on day 63 after the first injection.

The source material was peripheral blood, sampled in a trial of Ad26.COV2.S vaccine versus placebo. The receptors derive from a person aged 18-60 years who received the Ad26.COV2.S COVID-19 vaccine or a placebo.

The gene calls are TRBV7-9 and TRBJ2-7; possible D gene TRBD2, 5 bases. The CDR3 has 16 amino acids. CDR1 SEHNR and CDR2 FQNEAQ come from the germline V gene (reference sequence). V lost 5 bases to trimming and J lost 2 bases, with 19 bases between them. CDR3 protein: CASSRTGGLPPYEQYF. CDR3 DNA sequence: TGTGCCAGCAGCCGCACGGGCGGGCTCCCCCCCTACGAGCAGTACTTC.

The J gene is TRBJ1-6, the V gene TRBV7-9, with D perhaps TRBD1 (6 bases). Germline CDR1 reads SEHNR; CDR2 reads FQNEAQ (reference sequence). The CDR3 is 14 residues long. The V gene lost 5 bases and the J gene lost 9 bases, with 14 bases spanning the gap. The CDR3 region is CASSVQGEGSPLHF. CDR3 in DNA: TGTGCCAGCAGCGTACAGGGAGAGGGTTCACCCCTCCACTTT.

This sequence joins TRBV6-4 and TRBJ2-2, with 7 bases that match TRBD1. CDR3 length equals 16 residues. Germline CDR1 reads MRHNA; CDR2 reads SNTAGT. Trimming cost V 7 bases and J 1 base; bases outside gene matches: 9. The CDR3 DNA reads as TGTGCCAGCAACCCGACAGGGCCAAGGAACACCGGGGAGCTGTTTTTT. Its translation is CASNPTGPRNTGELFF.

This chain connects TRBV6-2 or TRBV6-3 to TRBJ1-5; a possible D gene is TRBD1 (5 bases). V lost 6 bases, J lost 2 bases, and 14 bases lay in between. The CDR3 loop spans 15 amino acids. Germline V lookup: CDR1 MNHEY, CDR2 SVGEGT. Written as DNA, the CDR3 is TGTGCCAGCAGCTCCGGGACTCAGGGCAATCAGCCCCAGCATTTT. It codes for CASSSGTQGNQPQHF.

The sample holds one count of this clone. The chain recombines TRBV3-1 (or the pseudogene TRBV3-2) with TRBJ1-4; unclear D gene. The germline V gene has CDR1 LGHDT and CDR2 YNNKEL (reference sequence). The CDR3 length is 16 residues. V lost 0 bases and J 7 bases, leaving 15 bases between the germline ends. Written as DNA, the CDR3 is TGTGCCAGCAGCCAAGAAGGTCCGTTTCAGGTTGAAAAACTGTTTTTT. It is translated as CASSQEGPFQVEKLFF.

The genes are TRBV5-6 and TRBJ2-5; 7 bases are a match to TRBD2. The germline V gene has CDR1 SGHDT and CDR2 YYEEEE. V lost 4 bases and J lost 7; bases outside the gene matches: 7. The CDR3 has 13 residues. CDR3 nucleotide sequence: TGTGCCAGCAGCGGGGGACCGGGAGGGACCCAGTACTTC. This translates into CASSGGPGGTQYF.

V is TRBV27 and J is TRBJ2-7; D possibly corresponds to TRBD2 (6 bases). Germline V CDR1 and CDR2: MNHEY, SMNVEV (reference sequence). V gave up 3 bases and J gave up 1 base, with 10 bases separating them. CDR3 length: 14 residues. CDR3 residues: CASSFDGGSYEQYF. The CDR3 DNA reads TGTGCCAGCAGTTTTGACGGGGGTTCCTACGAGCAGTACTTC.

The chain recombines TRBV12-3 or TRBV12-4 with TRBJ1-2; D may be TRBD1 (6 bases). The CDR3 has 13 amino acids. Trimming cost V 3 bases and J 4 bases, with 9 bases left between them. The CDR3 region has the DNA TGTGCCAGCAGTTTCTCAGGGGCCTATGGCTACACCTTC. Translation gives CASSFSGAYGYTF.

This chain connects TRBV29-1 to TRBJ2-5; 8 bases map to TRBD1. Germline lookup yields CDR1 SQVTM and CDR2 ANQGSEA. The V and J ends lost 4 bases and 1 base, in that order; junction bases with no gene match: 5. The CDR3 runs 14 residues. The CDR3 coding sequence is TGCAGCGTTGTTTTCGGGACAGGCCAAGAGACCCAGTACTTC. The encoded protein is CSVVFGTGQETQYF.

This chain joins TRBV4-1 and TRBJ1-2, with 7 bases identical to TRBD1. V lost 4 bases and J lost 3; bases outside the gene matches: 5. Germline CDR1 reads MGHRA; CDR2 reads YSYEKL. The CDR3 consists of 14 residues. The CDR3: CASSPPGQDYGYTF. The CDR3 DNA reads as TGCGCCAGCAGCCCCCCCGGACAGGACTATGGCTACACCTTC.

The V and J genes are TRBV27 and TRBJ1-5; perhaps TRBD1 as D (6 bases). In germline, CDR1 is MNHEY, CDR2 SMNVEV (reference sequence). Trimming pared 7 bases from V and 3 bases from J, leaving 19 bases between. The CDR3 runs 16 residues. This CDR3 reads CASKVVAGGVNQPQHF. The DNA for the CDR3 is TGTGCCAGCAAAGTGGTGGCTGGGGGCGTCAATCAGCCCCAGCATTTT.

This clone was observed a single time. The V gene is TRBV4-1, the J gene TRBJ1-4; D unresolved. CDR3 length: 16 amino acids. Trimming left V 4 bases short and J 8 bases short, with 20 bases between. Germline V gene lookup returns CDR1 MGHRA and CDR2 YSYEKL. The CDR3 spells CASSLRPRPPREKLFF. DNA of the CDR3: TGCGCCAGCAGCCTCCGGCCTAGACCGCCTCGGGAAAAACTGTTTTTT.

This chain connects TRBV3-1 (or the pseudogene TRBV3-2) to TRBJ2-1, with 13 bases identical to TRBD2. The ends lost 4 bases at V and 9 bases at J; junction bases unmatched: 3. The germline gives CDR1 LGHDT, CDR2 YNNKEL (reference sequence). This CDR3 region has 14 residues. CDR3 sequence: CASSLGLAGAEQFF. The CDR3 coding sequence is TGTGCCAGCAGCCTCGGACTAGCGGGGGCTGAGCAGTTCTTC.

This chain uses TRBV30 with TRBJ2-7; D perhaps matches TRBD2 (6 bases). CDR3 length: 14 residues. Germline assignment: CDR1 GTSNPN and CDR2 SVGIG (reference sequence). V was pared by 4 bases and J by 2 bases, with 15 bases between. The CDR3 sequence: CAWILGRTTYEQYF. The CDR3 DNA reads TGTGCCTGGATTTTAGGTAGGACTACCTACGAGCAGTACTTC.

Here the CDR3 reads CASSSTGGLGYTF. The CDR3 region has the DNA TGTGCCAGCAGTTCGACAGGGGGCTTGGGCTACACCTTC. This chain links TRBV6-5 with TRBJ1-2; 10 bases line up with TRBD1. With 4 bases clipped from V and 8 bases from J, the junction kept 4 bases outside the gene matches. This CDR3 has 13 residues. Germline assignment: CDR1 MNHEY and CDR2 SVGAGI.

The chain uses TRBV27 and TRBJ2-4; D might be TRBD1 (5 bases). The CDR3 covers 16 residues. Germline loops: CDR1 MNHEY, CDR2 SMNVEV (reference sequence). V lost 5 bases, J lost 0 bases, and 14 bases lay in between. The CDR3 spells CASSPTVLLAKNIQYF. The CDR3 bases are TGTGCCAGCAGTCCGACAGTGCTCCTAGCCAAAAACATTCAGTACTTC.

V gene TRBV6-5 combines with J gene TRBJ2-2, with TRBD2 as a possible D gene (5 bases). The V end lost 2 bases, the J end lost 6 bases, and 10 bases lay between the germline ends. Germline CDR1 reads MNHEY; CDR2 reads SVGAGI. CDR3 size: 14 residues. The CDR3: CASSYKDLAGELFF. The CDR3 DNA follows: TGTGCCAGCAGTTACAAGGACTTGGCCGGGGAGCTGTTTTTT.

This CDR3 is CASSLVAGLTGNTIYF. The CDR3 DNA reads TGTGCCAGCAGCTTAGTTGCGGGGTTAACTGGAAACACCATATATTTT. The genes are TRBV7-2 and TRBJ1-3; no reliable D call. The CDR3 covers 16 residues. Trimming removed 1 base from V and 2 bases from J, with 12 bases in between. In germline, CDR1 is SGHTA, CDR2 FQGNSA. Full variable domain (remainder filled in from reference TRBV7-2 and TRBJ1-3): GAGVSQSPSNKVTEKGKDVELRCDPISGHTALYWYRQSLGQGLEFLIYFQGNSAPDKSGLPSDRFSAERTGGSVSTLTIQRTQQEDSAVYLCASSLVAGLTGNTIYFGEGSWLTVV.

This clone occurred a few times. V gene TRBV10-3 combines with J gene TRBJ1-1; D is unclear. CDR1 is ENHRY and CDR2 is SYGVKD in the germline V gene. This CDR3 is built from 14 residues. V lost 0 bases and J lost 4, with 9 bases in between. CDR3 loop: CAISESPRSTEAFF. The CDR3 nucleotides read TGTGCCATCAGTGAGTCGCCCAGAAGCACTGAAGCTTTCTTT.

V is TRBV12-3 or TRBV12-4 and J is TRBJ2-2; 9 bases agree with TRBD1. V trimming: 6 bases; J trimming: 6 bases; junction bases outside the gene matches: 2. This CDR3 has 13 residues. CDR3 nucleotides: TGTGCCAGCAGACGGACAGGGGCCGGGGAGCTGTTTTTT. It codes for CASRRTGAGELFF.

This chain uses TRBV6-1 with TRBJ1-2, with D perhaps matching TRBD1 (5 bases). V lost 1 base, J lost 4 bases, and 13 bases lay in between. The length of the CDR3 is 15 residues. Germline-derived CDR1 and CDR2 are MNHNS and SASEGT. CDR3 sequence: CASSEDNRRSYGYTF. CDR3 coding DNA: TGTGCCAGCAGTGAAGATAACAGGAGGTCCTATGGCTACACCTTC.